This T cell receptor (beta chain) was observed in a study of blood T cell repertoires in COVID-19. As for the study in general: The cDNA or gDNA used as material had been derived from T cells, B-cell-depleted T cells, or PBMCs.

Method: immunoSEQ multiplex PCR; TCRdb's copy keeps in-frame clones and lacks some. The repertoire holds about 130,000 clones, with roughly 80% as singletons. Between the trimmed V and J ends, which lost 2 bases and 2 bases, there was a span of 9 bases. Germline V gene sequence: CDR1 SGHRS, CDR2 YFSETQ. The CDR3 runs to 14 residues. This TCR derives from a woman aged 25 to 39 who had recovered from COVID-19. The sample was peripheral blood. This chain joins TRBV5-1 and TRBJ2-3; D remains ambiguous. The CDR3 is CASSLAKTTDTQYF. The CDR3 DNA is TGCGCCAGCAGCTTAGCAAAAACCACAGATACGCAGTATTTT. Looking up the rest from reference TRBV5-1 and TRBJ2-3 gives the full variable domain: KAGVTQTPRYLIKTRGQQVTLSCSPISGHRSVSWYQQTPGQGLQFLFEYFSETQRNKGNFPGRFSGRQFSNSRSEMNVSTLELGDSALYLCASSLAKTTDTQYFGPGTRLTVL.